These 12 T cell receptor beta chains were sequenced from one sample in a study of T cell responses to AZD1222 COVID-19 vaccine. Here immunoSEQ multiplex PCR was the method, and the copy in TCRdb shows in-frame clones only, minus some. The repertoire holds approximately 180,000 clones, with around 90% as singletons. This specimen consisted of peripheral blood, obtained on day 0 of AZD1222 vaccination. Receptors were obtained from an adult in good health.

This chain joins TRBV28 and TRBJ1-2; D gene uncertain. Germline-derived CDR1 and CDR2 are MDHEN and SYDVKM. The CDR3 extends over 15 amino acids. V dropped 3 bases and J dropped 4 bases, with 15 bases sitting between them. The CDR3 DNA reads as TGTGCCAGCAGTTTTGAGGGCAACGCCGTCTATGGCTACACCTTC. This gives the protein CASSFEGNAVYGYTF.

The V and J genes are TRBV27 and TRBJ1-1; a possible D gene is TRBD1 (6 bases). Trimming removed 5 bases at V and 4 bases at J, with 20 bases between. Germline values: CDR1 MNHEY, CDR2 SMNVEV (reference sequence). The CDR3 totals 16 residues. The CDR3 DNA sequence: TGTGCCAGCAGTCTTAAACCCACACAGGGTGCCACTGAAGCTTTCTTT. Its translation: CASSLKPTQGATEAFF.

The chain recombines TRBV11-2 with TRBJ2-2; D is unclear. CDR3 length: 15 amino acids. Trimming cost V 5 bases and J 7 bases, with 17 bases left between them. Germline-derived CDR1 and CDR2 are SGHAT and FQNNGV. CDR3 DNA sequence: TGTGCCAGCAGCCTTAGGGCGGTGGGCAACGGGGAGCTGTTTTTT. Its protein is CASSLRAVGNGELFF.

The chain combines TRBV6-6 with TRBJ1-1, with TRBD1 matching 10 bases. J gave up 11 bases and V 6 bases, and 9 bases lay outside the gene matches. The CDR3 consists of 13 residues. Germline V lookup: CDR1 MNHNY, CDR2 SVGAGI (reference sequence). For the CDR3, the DNA is TGTGCCAGCAGGGCGGGACAGGGGAACAACGCTTTCTTT. Residues: CASRAGQGNNAFF.

This chain links TRBV19 with TRBJ1-2; D is undetermined. Trimming pared 5 bases from V and 4 bases from J, leaving 17 bases between. The CDR3 covers 15 residues. Per germline, CDR1 LNHDA and CDR2 SQIVND (reference sequence). DNA of the CDR3: TGTGCCAGTAGTTTAACGGGTCCAATCACCTATGGCTACACCTTC. Translation gives CASSLTGPITYGYTF.

This clone appeared a single time. The rearrangement uses TRBV5-6 and TRBJ2-1; D uncertain. V was pared by 0 bases and J by 0 bases, with 16 bases between. The CDR3 consists of 18 residues. The germline CDR1 and CDR2 sequences are SGHDT and YYEEEE. This CDR3 reads CASSLAVMTSSSYNEQFF. The CDR3, as DNA: TGTGCCAGCAGCTTGGCGGTTATGACTTCGAGCTCCTACAATGAGCAGTTCTTC. Together with reference TRBV5-6 and TRBJ2-1, the CDR3 gives the full variable domain: DAGVTQSPTHLIKTRGQQVTLRCSPKSGHDTVSWYQQALGQGPQFIFQYYEEEERQRGNFPDRFSGHQFPNYSSELNVNALLLGDSALYLCASSLAVMTSSSYNEQFFGPGTRLTVL.

The chain links TRBV23-1 to TRBJ1-5; possibly TRBD1 for D (5 bases). TRBV23-1 is marked as an open reading frame, function uncertain. This CDR3 has 15 amino acids. Trimming took off 4 bases at V and 2 bases at J, with 12 bases between the two ends. The CDR3 DNA follows: TGCGCCAGCAGTCGAAGGGGAATCGGCAATCAGCCCCAGCATTTT. It codes for CASSRRGIGNQPQHF.

The J gene is TRBJ1-3, the V gene TRBV6-6, with D possibly matching TRBD1 (5 bases). V was pared by 2 bases and J by 0 bases, with 8 bases between. This CDR3 contains 15 residues. The germline gives CDR1 MNHNY, CDR2 SVGAGI (reference sequence). Written as DNA, the CDR3 is TGTGCCAGCAGTTACGACAGTATCTCTGGAAACACCATATATTTT. It translates to CASSYDSISGNTIYF.

This chain uses TRBV7-5 with TRBJ2-1; no DNA check was done on the table's D call, TRBD2. TRBV7-5 is deemed a pseudogene. The CDR3 is made up of 20 amino acids. CDR3: CVRSLVRRLAGPLSYNEQFF. Here the CDR3 DNA reads TGTGTCAGAAGCTTAGTCAGGCGGCTAGCGGGACCGCTCTCCTACAATGAGCAGTTCTTC.

The gene calls are TRBV18 and TRBJ1-1, with D possibly TRBD1 on 5 matching bases. The V end lost 2 bases, the J end lost 5 bases, and 15 bases lay between the germline ends. Germline values: CDR1 KGHSH, CDR2 LQKENI. The length of the CDR3 is 15 residues. The CDR3, as DNA: TGTGCCAGCTCACCAACCCCCGACAGCGCTACTGAAGCTTTCTTT. Translating it yields CASSPTPDSATEAFF.

This clone appeared once. The chain joins TRBV19 to TRBJ2-3; 9 bases are a match to TRBD2. Per germline, CDR1 LNHDA and CDR2 SQIVND (reference sequence). This CDR3 comprises 16 residues. The junction had 14 bases not matched to a gene; V was cut back by 9 bases and J by 4 bases. CDR3: CASSGRLRLGADTQYF. The CDR3 DNA reads TGTGCCAGCAGCGGGAGGCTCCGGTTAGGGGCAGATACGCAGTATTTT.

V is TRBV5-1 and J is TRBJ2-7; TRBD2 might be the D (5 bases). CDR1 and CDR2 from the germline V gene are SGHRS and YFSETQ. Trimming left V 2 bases short and J 4 bases short, with 10 bases between. The CDR3 consists of 13 residues. The CDR3: CASSFSLAYEQYF. The CDR3 DNA reads as TGCGCCAGCAGCTTCTCTCTAGCTTACGAGCAGTACTTC.